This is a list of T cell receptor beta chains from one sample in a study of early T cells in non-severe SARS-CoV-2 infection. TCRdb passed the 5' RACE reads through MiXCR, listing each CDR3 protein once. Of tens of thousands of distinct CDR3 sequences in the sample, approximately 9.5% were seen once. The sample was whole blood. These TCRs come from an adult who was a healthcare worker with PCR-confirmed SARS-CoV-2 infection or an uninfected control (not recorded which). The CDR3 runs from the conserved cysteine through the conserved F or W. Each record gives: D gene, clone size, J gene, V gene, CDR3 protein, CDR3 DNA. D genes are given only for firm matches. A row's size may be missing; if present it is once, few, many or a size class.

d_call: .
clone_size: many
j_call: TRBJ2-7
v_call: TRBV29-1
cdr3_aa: CSETVPIRAYEQYF
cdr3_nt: TGCAGCGAAACTGTCCCCATCAGGGCCTACGAGCAGTACTTC

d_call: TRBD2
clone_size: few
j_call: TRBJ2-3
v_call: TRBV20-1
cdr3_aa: CSARKGTSDPDTQYF
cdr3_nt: TGCAGTGCTCGAAAGGGGACTAGCGACCCAGATACGCAGTATTTT

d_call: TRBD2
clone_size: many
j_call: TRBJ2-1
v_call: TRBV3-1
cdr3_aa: CASSPGGVGGVNEQFF
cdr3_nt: TGTGCCAGCAGCCCCGGAGGGGTGGGAGGGGTAAATGAGCAGTTCTTC

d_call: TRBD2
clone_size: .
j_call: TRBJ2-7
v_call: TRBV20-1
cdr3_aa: CSAPASGSYEQYF
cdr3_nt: TGCAGTGCTCCTGCTAGCGGATCCTACGAGCAGTACTTC

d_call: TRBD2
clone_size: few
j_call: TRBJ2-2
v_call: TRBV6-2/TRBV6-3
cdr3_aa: CASTAGVTGELFF
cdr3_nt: TGTGCCAGCACGGCGGGAGTTACCGGGGAGCTGTTTTTT

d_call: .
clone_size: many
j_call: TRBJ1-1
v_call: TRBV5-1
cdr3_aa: CASSRNTENTEAFF
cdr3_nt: TGCGCCAGCAGTCGCAACACAGAGAACACTGAAGCTTTCTTT

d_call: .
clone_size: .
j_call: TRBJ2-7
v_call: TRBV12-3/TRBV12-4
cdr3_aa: CASSPLLRSYEQYF
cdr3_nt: TGTGCCAGCAGTCCTCTTTTAAGAAGCTACGAGCAGTACTTC

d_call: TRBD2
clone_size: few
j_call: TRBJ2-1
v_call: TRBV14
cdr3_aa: CASSQLISGRGDEQFF
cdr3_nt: TGTGCCAGCAGCCAACTTATTAGCGGGAGGGGAGATGAGCAGTTCTTC

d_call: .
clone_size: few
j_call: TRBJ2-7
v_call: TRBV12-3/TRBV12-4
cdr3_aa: CASSNIEGPRPYEQYF
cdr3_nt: TGTGCCAGCAGTAATATAGAGGGACCGAGACCTTACGAGCAGTACTTC

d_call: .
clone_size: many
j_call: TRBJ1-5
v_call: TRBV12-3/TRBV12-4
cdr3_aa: CASSLAKGQPQHF
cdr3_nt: TGTGCCAGCAGTTTAGCGAAAGGTCAGCCCCAGCATTTT

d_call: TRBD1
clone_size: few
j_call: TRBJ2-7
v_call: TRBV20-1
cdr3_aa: CSAPGTGGIYEQYF
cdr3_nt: TGCAGTGCTCCTGGGACAGGGGGCATCTACGAGCAGTACTTC

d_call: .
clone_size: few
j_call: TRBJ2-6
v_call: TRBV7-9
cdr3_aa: CASSSKGGSGANVLTF
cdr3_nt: TGTGCCAGCAGCTCTAAAGGGGGCTCTGGGGCCAACGTCCTGACTTTC

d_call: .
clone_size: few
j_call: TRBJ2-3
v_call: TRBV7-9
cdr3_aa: CASSLAGAPGDTQYF
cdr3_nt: TGTGCCAGCAGCTTAGCGGGAGCTCCCGGAGATACGCAGTATTTT

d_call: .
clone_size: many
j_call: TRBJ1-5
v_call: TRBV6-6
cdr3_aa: CASSYEGREEPQHF
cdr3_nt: TGTGCCAGCAGTTACGAGGGCAGGGAAGAGCCCCAGCATTTT

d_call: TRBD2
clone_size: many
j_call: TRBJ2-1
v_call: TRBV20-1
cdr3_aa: CSARVSGGPLDEQFF
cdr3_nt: TGCAGTGCTAGAGTGTCGGGGGGTCCTTTAGATGAGCAGTTCTTC

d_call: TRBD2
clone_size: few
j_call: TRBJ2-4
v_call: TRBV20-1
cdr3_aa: CSARFSGSLLYIQYF
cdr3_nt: TGCAGTGCTAGGTTTAGCGGGAGTCTTTTATACATTCAGTACTTC

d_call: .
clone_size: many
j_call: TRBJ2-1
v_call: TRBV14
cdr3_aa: CASSQGFIYLDDEQFF
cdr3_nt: TGTGCCAGCAGCCAAGGGTTTATCTATCTCGACGATGAGCAGTTCTTC

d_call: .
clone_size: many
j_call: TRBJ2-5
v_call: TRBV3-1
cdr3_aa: CASTPTEQETQYF
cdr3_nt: TGTGCCAGCACCCCAACAGAACAAGAGACCCAGTACTTC

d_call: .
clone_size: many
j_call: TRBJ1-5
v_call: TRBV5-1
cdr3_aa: CASSLGQGGNQPQHF
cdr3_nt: TGCGCCAGCAGCTTAGGGCAGGGAGGGAATCAGCCCCAGCATTTT

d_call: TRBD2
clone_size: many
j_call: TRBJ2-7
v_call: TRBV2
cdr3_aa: CASRPSTSVVIHEQYF
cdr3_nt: TGTGCCAGCAGACCATCTACTAGCGTCGTCATCCACGAGCAGTACTTC

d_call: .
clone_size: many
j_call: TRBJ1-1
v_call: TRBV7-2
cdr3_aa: CASSLEGGGDTEAFF
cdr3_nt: TGTGCCAGCAGCTTGGAAGGAGGGGGGGACACTGAAGCTTTCTTT

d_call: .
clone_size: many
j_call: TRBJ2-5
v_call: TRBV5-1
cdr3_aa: CASSSSGQYQETQYF
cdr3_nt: TGCGCCAGCAGCTCCTCGGGCCAGTACCAAGAGACCCAGTACTTC

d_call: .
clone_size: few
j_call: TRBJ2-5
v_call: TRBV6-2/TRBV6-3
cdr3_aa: CASTVKRTQETQYF
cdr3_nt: TGTGCCAGCACGGTTAAGCGTACCCAAGAGACCCAGTACTTC

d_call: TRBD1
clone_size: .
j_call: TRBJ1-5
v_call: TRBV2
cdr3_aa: CASSGTRGSGQPQHF
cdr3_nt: TGTGCCAGCAGTGGAACCAGGGGGTCTGGGCAGCCCCAGCATTTT

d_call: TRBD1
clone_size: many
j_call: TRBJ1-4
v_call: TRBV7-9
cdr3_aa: CASSSKQGQGGEKLFF
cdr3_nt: TGTGCCAGCAGCTCGAAACAGGGACAGGGAGGGGAAAAACTGTTTTTT

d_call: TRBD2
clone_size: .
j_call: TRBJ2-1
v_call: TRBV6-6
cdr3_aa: CASSTLAGEVYYNEQFF
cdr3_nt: TGTGCCAGCAGTACGCTAGCGGGAGAAGTCTACTACAATGAGCAGTTCTTC

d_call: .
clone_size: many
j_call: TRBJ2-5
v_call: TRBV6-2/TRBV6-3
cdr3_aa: CASSSGRTQETQYF
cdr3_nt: TGTGCCAGCAGTTCGGGACGCACCCAAGAGACCCAGTACTTC

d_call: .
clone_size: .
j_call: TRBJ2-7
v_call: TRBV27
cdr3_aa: CASSLSGATFEQYF
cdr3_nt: TGTGCCAGCAGTTTATCGGGAGCCACCTTCGAGCAGTACTTC

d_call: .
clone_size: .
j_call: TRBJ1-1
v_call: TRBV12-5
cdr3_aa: CASGQQGVTEAFF
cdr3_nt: TGTGCTAGTGGTCAACAGGGTGTCACTGAAGCTTTCTTT

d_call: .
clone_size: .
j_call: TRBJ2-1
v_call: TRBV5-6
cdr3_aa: CASSPRWAAGGMNEQFF
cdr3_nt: TGTGCCAGCAGCCCGCGGTGGGCGGCAGGGGGGATGAATGAGCAGTTCTTC

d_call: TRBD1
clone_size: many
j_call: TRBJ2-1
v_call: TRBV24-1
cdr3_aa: CATRGQGLGYEQFF
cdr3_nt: TGTGCCACCAGGGGACAGGGCCTAGGGTATGAGCAGTTCTTC

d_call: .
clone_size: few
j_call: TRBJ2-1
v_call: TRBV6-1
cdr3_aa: CATQDRFDEQFF
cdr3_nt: TGTGCCACCCAGGACAGATTCGATGAGCAGTTCTTC

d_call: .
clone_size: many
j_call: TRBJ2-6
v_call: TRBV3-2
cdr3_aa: CASSQAMGAQGANVLTF
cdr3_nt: TGTGCCAGCAGCCAAGCAATGGGGGCGCAAGGGGCCAACGTCCTGACTTTC

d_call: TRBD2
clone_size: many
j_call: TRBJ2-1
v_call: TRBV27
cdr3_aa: CASNARAFAGDDNEQFF
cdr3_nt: TGTGCCAGCAACGCTCGGGCCTTCGCGGGAGATGACAATGAGCAGTTCTTC

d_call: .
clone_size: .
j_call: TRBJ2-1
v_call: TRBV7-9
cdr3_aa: CASSQTGKDLNEQFF
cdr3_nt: TGTGCCAGCAGCCAGACGGGGAAAGACTTAAATGAGCAGTTCTTC

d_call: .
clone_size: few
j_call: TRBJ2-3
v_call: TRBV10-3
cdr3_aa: CAISEYRDADTQYF
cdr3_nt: TGTGCCATCAGTGAATACAGGGATGCAGATACGCAGTATTTT